This is a list of T cell receptor beta chains from one sample in a study of T-cell memory formation after mild COVID-19. TCRdb itself ran the 5' RACE reads through MiXCR, one entry per CDR3 protein. In the table there are about 150,000 distinct CDR3 sequences, less than 20% of which are singletons. Sequencing was done on a sample of PBMCs or a T cell subset sorted from them (not recorded which). The receptors shown here come from an adult woman who had mild COVID-19 (a few samples of this study predate the infection). Cell type and time point are not known. Both conserved end residues are part of each CDR3. The D gene is left open where the match is weak. For some rows the clone size is stated as once, few or many, or as a class when expanded; others skip it.

D gene,clone size,V gene,J gene,CDR3 DNA,CDR3 protein
.,.,TRBV20-1,TRBJ2-3,TGCAGTGCTAGAGACCCTGTCCGGGGGTCCACAGATACGCAGTATTTT,CSARDPVRGSTDTQYF
TRBD2,.,TRBV18,TRBJ2-2,TGTGCCAGCTCACCACTCGGACTAGCGGGGGCCCACACCGGGGAGCTGTTTTTT,CASSPLGLAGAHTGELFF
.,.,TRBV24-1,TRBJ2-1,TGTGCCACCAGTGATTTCTCTGAGGGGAGGTCTGGTGAGCAGTTCTTC,CATSDFSEGRSGEQFF
TRBD1,few,TRBV3-1,TRBJ1-2,TGTGCCAGCAGCCAGACAGGGGACTATGGCTACACCTTC,CASSQTGDYGYTF
.,.,TRBV7-9,TRBJ1-1,TGTGCCAGCACCTTCGGGCTAATGAACACTGAAGCTTTCTTT,CASTFGLMNTEAFF
.,.,TRBV12-3/TRBV12-4,TRBJ2-1,TGTGCCAGCAGTTTATTTGGGGCAGTTAACAATGAGCAGTTCTTC,CASSLFGAVNNEQFF
TRBD1,.,TRBV20-1,TRBJ1-2,TGCAGTGCTAGACGGACAGGGGGGTATGGCTACACCTTC,CSARRTGGYGYTF
.,few,TRBV7-9,TRBJ2-5,TGTGCCAGCAGCTTATTCGGCCTGGGAAAATCGGAGGGCCCTGAGACCCAGTACTTC,CASSLFGLGKSEGPETQYF
TRBD1,few,TRBV5-1,TRBJ1-1,TGCGCCAGCAGCTTTAACAGGGGGGGTACTGAAGCTTTCTTT,CASSFNRGGTEAFF
TRBD2,.,TRBV7-2,TRBJ2-3,TGTGCCAGCAGCCCCCTCCCTGGACTAGCGGGGGGTGATACGCAGTATTTT,CASSPLPGLAGGDTQYF
TRBD1,many,TRBV6-5,TRBJ2-4,TGTGCCAGCAGTCCCTATCGACAGGGAGCCAAAAACATTCAGTACTTC,CASSPYRQGAKNIQYF
.,.,TRBV10-3,TRBJ2-5,TGTGCCATCAGTGAGGGTACCGGGAGAGGAGAGACCCAGTACTTC,CAISEGTGRGETQYF
.,few,TRBV5-5,TRBJ2-1,TGTGCCAGCAGCTTTCCAGGGAAGTCCGAGCAGTTCTTC,CASSFPGKSEQFF
.,.,TRBV5-1,TRBJ2-2,TGCGCCAGGAGCTTGTTGGGGGGGCCGAACACCGGGGAGCTGTTTTTT,CARSLLGGPNTGELFF
TRBD1,.,TRBV20-1,TRBJ1-4,TGCAGTGCTAGTGGGGGACAGCTGGATGAAAAACTGTTTTTT,CSASGGQLDEKLFF
TRBD2,few,TRBV5-6,TRBJ2-1,TGTGCCAGCAGCTTGAGACTAGCGGGAGGGACAACCTACAATGAGCAGTTCTTC,CASSLRLAGGTTYNEQFF
TRBD2,few,TRBV20-1,TRBJ2-3,TGCAGTGCTAGGGGGTCTAGCGGGAGGCCCACAGATACGCAGTATTTT,CSARGSSGRPTDTQYF
TRBD1,.,TRBV7-2,TRBJ1-5,TGTGCCAGCAGCCCTATCCGGGACAGGGGGCGCTTCTCCGGCAATCAGCCCCAGCATTTT,CASSPIRDRGRFSGNQPQHF
.,few,TRBV18,TRBJ1-1,TGTGCCAGCTCACCCATAGACAGATACACTGAAGCTTTCTTT,CASSPIDRYTEAFF
.,few,TRBV7-9,TRBJ2-3,TGTGCCAGCAGCCCTTCCGGGCCTCGCACAGATACGCAGTATTTT,CASSPSGPRTDTQYF
.,few,TRBV6-2/TRBV6-3,TRBJ2-7,TGTGCCAGCAGTTACGTGGGATACGAGCAGTACTTC,CASSYVGYEQYF
.,once,TRBV7-9,TRBJ2-1,TGTGCCAGCAGCCACGCTGGGGGGGGGGCCGTCAATGAGCAGTTCTTC,CASSHAGGGAVNEQFF
.,.,TRBV5-1,TRBJ1-6,TGCGCCAGCAGCTTGGCGGGGTCCTATAATTCACCCCTCCACTTT,CASSLAGSYNSPLHF